One and the same sample provided the 8 T cell receptor beta chains below, sequenced in a study of T-cell memory formation after mild COVID-19. MiXCR, applied by TCRdb to the 5' RACE reads, yields one record per CDR3 protein. The sample yields 150,000 to 200,000 distinct CDR3 sequences, under 20% seen once. The sequenced sample was PBMCs or a T cell subset sorted from them (not recorded which). These receptors originate from a man aged 18 to 35 who had mild COVID-19 (a few samples of this study predate the infection). Cell type and time point are not known.

Written as DNA, the CDR3 is TGCGCCAGCAGCCCCCGAGGGGACAGGATCAGCCGGGATGATTCACCCCTCCACTTT. Amino acid sequence: CASSPRGDRISRDDSPLHF. The chain couples TRBV5-1 to TRBJ1-6; 8 bases align to TRBD1. V was pared by 4 bases and J by 8 bases, with 20 bases of the junction left unmatched. The CDR3 runs to 19 residues. Per the germline V gene, CDR1 is SGHRS and CDR2 is YFSETQ.

The chain has TRBV5-1 and TRBJ2-2; 9 bases line up with TRBD1. V shed 0 bases and J 3 bases; nucleotides not matched to a gene: 6. Looked up from germline, CDR1 is SGHRS and CDR2 is YFSETQ. The CDR3 extends over 17 amino acids. CDR3 nucleotides: TGCGCCAGCAGCTTGGGCCGGGACAGGGTACACACCGGGGAGCTGTTTTTT. It is translated as CASSLGRDRVHTGELFF.

This clonotype was picked up a small number of times. This sequence joins TRBV10-2 and TRBJ1-1, with D possibly matching TRBD1 (6 bases). Germline lookup yields CDR1 WSHSY and CDR2 SAAADI. Trimming pared 9 bases from V and 6 bases from J, leaving 14 bases between. CDR3 length: 12 residues. CDR3 sequence: CASKQGSAEAFF. The CDR3 DNA reads TGCGCCAGTAAACAGGGTAGTGCTGAAGCTTTCTTT.

The CDR3 DNA reads TGTGCCAGCAGCCGGGGGGGGCTGGTAGATCAGCCCCAGCATTTT. Encoded protein: CASSRGGLVDQPQHF. The rearrangement uses TRBV11-2 and TRBJ1-5; TRBD1 might be the D (6 bases). The CDR3 has 15 amino acids. The V and J ends lost 5 bases and 5 bases respectively, with 16 bases between them. In germline, CDR1 is SGHAT, CDR2 FQNNGV.

This chain uses TRBV11-2 with TRBJ2-1; D is perhaps TRBD1 (6 bases). V shed 5 bases and J shed 7 bases, with 18 bases lying between them. Germline V gene sequence: CDR1 SGHAT, CDR2 FQNNGV. The CDR3 has 15 residues. The CDR3 loop reads CASSRTDSLGNEQFF. As DNA, the CDR3 is TGTGCCAGCAGCCGGACAGACTCGTTGGGGAATGAGCAGTTCTTC. The full variable domain, rest sourced from reference TRBV11-2 and TRBJ2-1, is EAGVAQSPRYKIIEKRQSVAFWCNPISGHATLYWYQQILGQGPKLLIQFQNNGVVDDSQLPKDRFSAERLKGVDSTLKIQPAKLEDSAVYLCASSRTDSLGNEQFFGPGTRLTVL.

The rearrangement joins TRBV5-1 to TRBJ1-2, with D hard to call. Trimming took off 1 base at V and 5 bases at J, with 15 bases between the two ends. This CDR3 has 15 amino acids. CDR1 is SGHRS and CDR2 is YFSETQ in the germline V gene. CDR3: CASSLWAGKSYGYTF. Written as DNA, the CDR3 is TGCGCCAGCAGCTTGTGGGCGGGGAAGAGTTATGGCTACACCTTC.

The chain combines TRBV6-5 with TRBJ1-5, with unresolved D. The CDR3 covers 17 residues. Germline V gene data show CDR1 as MNHEY and CDR2 as SVGAGI. The V end lost 0 bases, the J end lost 2 bases, and 14 bases lay between the germline ends. The CDR3 nucleotides are TGTGCCAGCAGTTACTCGAAGAGCCTACAAGGCAATCAGCCCCAGCATTTT. This gives the protein CASSYSKSLQGNQPQHF.

The chain couples TRBV30 to TRBJ1-3; D possibly corresponds to TRBD1 (6 bases). V lost 2 bases to trimming and J lost 0 bases, with 11 bases between them. This CDR3 region has 15 residues. From germline, CDR1 is GTSNPN and CDR2 SVGIG (reference sequence). The DNA of the CDR3 is TGTGCCTGGAGTAGGGGGGCCATCTCTGGAAACACCATATATTTT. Protein sequence: CAWSRGAISGNTIYF.